The 13 T cell receptor beta chains given below trace back to one sample, sequenced in a study of blood T cell repertoires in COVID-19. Libraries were prepared by immunoSEQ multiplex PCR; TCRdb keeps only in-frame clonotypes and omits some of them. The sample lists roughly 260,000 clones; around nine tenths were seen once. The sequenced material came from peripheral blood. These receptors were collected from a woman in her twenties or thirties with COVID-19, enrolled during active disease.

This clone is a singleton in its sample. The same CDR3 also results from other DNA sequences found in this sample. The chain uses TRBV7-9 and TRBJ2-7, with TRBD2 identical over 9 bases. CDR3 length: 16 residues. Germline assignment: CDR1 SEHNR and CDR2 FQNEAQ (reference sequence). Trimming removed 6 bases from V and 3 bases from J; junction bases left unmatched: 12. The CDR3, as DNA: TGTGCCAGCAGTCCCAGTAGGGCTAGCGGGATCTACGAGCAGTACTTC. Protein product: CASSPSRASGIYEQYF.

This clone occurred a few times. V and J are TRBV28 and TRBJ1-4; 9 nucleotides align to TRBD1. CDR1 is MDHEN and CDR2 is SYDVKM in the germline V gene. The CDR3 extends over 17 amino acids. J lost 10 bases, V lost 0 bases, and 12 bases had no gene match. The CDR3 coding sequence is TGTGCCAGCAGTTTATGGTCCCCCGGGACAGGGCTGTCAAAACTGTTTTTT. Protein: CASSLWSPGTGLSKLFF.

The chain joins TRBV5-1 to TRBJ2-2; 8 nucleotides agree with TRBD1. The CDR3 length is 17 residues. CDR1 is SGHRS and CDR2 is YFSETQ in the germline V gene. The trim removed 3 bases at V and 0 bases at J, leaving 7 bases unmatched. CDR3 sequence reads: CASSSDRGLPNTGELFF. CDR3 DNA sequence: TGCGCCAGCAGCTCAGACAGGGGTCTACCGAACACCGGGGAGCTGTTTTTT.

J is TRBJ2-3 and V is TRBV10-1, with a possible D match to TRBD2 (6 bases). Trimming left V 8 bases short and J 2 bases short, with 11 bases between. Looked up from germline, CDR1 is WNHNN and CDR2 is SYGVQD (reference sequence). The length of the CDR3 is 13 residues. The CDR3 loop is CASARDSTDTQYF. The CDR3 nucleotides are TGCGCCAGCGCTAGGGACTCCACAGATACGCAGTATTTT.

CDR3 nucleotide sequence: TGTGCCAGCAGTTTCGGGAACACCGGGGAGCTGTTTTTT. This translates into CASSFGNTGELFF. The V call is TRBV27, the J call TRBJ2-2; D call uncertain. This CDR3 spans 13 amino acids. V lost 3 bases and J lost 1, with 3 bases in between. Per germline, CDR1 MNHEY and CDR2 SMNVEV (reference sequence).

The chain joins TRBV6-5 to TRBJ1-6; possible D gene TRBD1, 5 bases. Trimming cost V 6 bases and J 9 bases, with 18 bases left between them. Germline V gene sequence: CDR1 MNHEY, CDR2 SVGAGI. The CDR3 spans 15 residues. The CDR3 region is CASSPRPGRVSPLHF. CDR3 nucleotides: TGTGCCAGCAGCCCCCGACCAGGGAGGGTTTCACCCCTCCACTTT.

Concerning this clone: Other DNA sequences in this sample translate to the same CDR3. The chain employs TRBV6-5 and TRBJ2-3; TRBD2 aligns across 13 bases. CDR1 MNHEY and CDR2 SVGAGI come from the germline V gene. V lost 4 bases and J lost 3; bases outside the gene matches: 1. There are 15 residues in the CDR3. Here the CDR3 DNA reads TGTGCCAGCAGTTCACTAGCGGGAGGGACAGATACGCAGTATTTT. Amino acid sequence: CASSSLAGGTDTQYF.

The chain employs TRBV15 and TRBJ1-6; 9 bases fit TRBD1. V dropped 1 base and J dropped 6; count of bases not matched to a gene: 7. The CDR3 spans 17 residues. The germline CDR1 and CDR2 sequences are LNHNV and YYDKDF (reference sequence). CDR3 nucleotide sequence: TGTGCCACCAGCAGAGTCCCCGACAGGGGGTCTAATTCACCCCTCCACTTT. This encodes CATSRVPDRGSNSPLHF.

This chain connects TRBV15 to TRBJ2-3; D is perhaps TRBD1 (6 bases). V shed 6 bases and J shed 2 bases, with 15 bases lying between them. Germline V lookup: CDR1 LNHNV, CDR2 YYDKDF (reference sequence). CDR3 size: 15 residues. CDR3 in DNA: TGTGCCACCAGGCCCGGACAGAGAAACACAGATACGCAGTATTTT. This translates into CATRPGQRNTDTQYF.

The chain combines TRBV11-3 with TRBJ2-2; 8 nucleotides line up with TRBD1. The J segment lost 4 bases and the V segment lost 5 bases, leaving 3 bases of the junction unmatched. This CDR3 spans 14 amino acids. Looked up from germline, CDR1 is SGHNT and CDR2 is YENEEA. The CDR3 loop is CASSPTGVTGELFF. CDR3 in DNA: TGTGCCAGCAGCCCGACAGGGGTCACCGGGGAGCTGTTTTTT.

This chain uses TRBV4-1 with TRBJ2-1; D unresolved. CDR3 size: 15 residues. Germline-derived CDR1 and CDR2 are MGHRA and YSYEKL. V was trimmed by 4 bases and J by 3 bases, leaving 13 bases between them. The DNA of the CDR3 is TGCGCCAGCAGCCCCTTGGGTTCAGGCTACAATGAGCAGTTCTTC. The encoded protein is CASSPLGSGYNEQFF.

The chain uses TRBV11-2 and TRBJ2-5, with D possibly being TRBD2 (6 bases). Germline V gene sequence: CDR1 SGHAT, CDR2 FQNNGV. The CDR3 extends over 14 amino acids. The ends were cut back, 5 bases at V and 1 base at J, with 11 bases in the middle. CDR3 DNA sequence: TGTGCCAGCAGCAGACGACTAGTCCAAGAGACCCAGTACTTC. Protein sequence: CASSRRLVQETQYF.

The V gene is TRBV4-1, the J gene TRBJ1-4; D gene uncertain. Germline loops: CDR1 MGHRA, CDR2 YSYEKL. This CDR3 is 14 amino acids long. The germline V and J ends were trimmed by 1 base and 4 bases, with 7 bases remaining between them. CDR3 amino acids: CASSQGGNNEKLFF. The CDR3 DNA follows: TGCGCCAGCAGCCAAGGAGGGAATAATGAAAAACTGTTTTTT.